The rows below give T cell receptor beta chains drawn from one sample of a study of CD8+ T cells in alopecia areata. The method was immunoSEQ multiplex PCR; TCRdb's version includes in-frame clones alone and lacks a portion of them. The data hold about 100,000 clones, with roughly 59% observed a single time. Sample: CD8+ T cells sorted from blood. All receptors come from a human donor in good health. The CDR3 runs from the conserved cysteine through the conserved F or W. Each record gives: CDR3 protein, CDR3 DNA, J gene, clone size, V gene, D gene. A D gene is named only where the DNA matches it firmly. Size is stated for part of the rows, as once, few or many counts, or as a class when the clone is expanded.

CASSVVDRVTDTQYF,TGTGCCAGCAGCGTAGTGGACAGGGTCACAGATACGCAGTATTTT,TRBJ2-3,-,TRBV7-2,TRBD1
CSVGFGDGYTF,TGCAGCGTGGGGTTTGGCGATGGCTACACCTTC,TRBJ1-2,-,TRBV29-1,-
CAWSAGQAPTNEKLFF,TGTGCCTGGAGCGCCGGACAGGCCCCAACTAATGAAAAACTGTTTTTT,TRBJ1-4,-,TRBV30,TRBD1
CASRRGYDSYEQYF,TGTGCCAGCAGACGGGGATACGACTCCTACGAGCAGTACTTC,TRBJ2-7,-,TRBV2,-
CASKRPPDRSPFSTYEQYF,TGCGCCAGCAAAAGACCCCCGGACAGGTCTCCGTTTAGCACCTACGAGCAGTACTTC,TRBJ2-7,once,TRBV23-1,TRBD1
CASSVGDKNTEAFF,TGTGCCAGCAGCGTAGGTGATAAGAACACTGAAGCTTTCTTT,TRBJ1-1,-,TRBV9,-
CASSYSGGSNYGYTF,TGTGCCAGCAGCTATTCAGGGGGATCTAACTATGGCTACACCTTC,TRBJ1-2,-,TRBV7-8,TRBD1
CASSLSTGVGETQYF,TGTGCCAGCAGCTTATCGACGGGGGTAGGTGAGACCCAGTACTTC,TRBJ2-5,-,TRBV13,-
CASSLYPRTGRGYTF,TGTGCCAGCAGCTTGTACCCCCGGACAGGCCGGGGCTACACCTTC,TRBJ1-2,-,TRBV7-4,TRBD1
CASSPPYSLYEQYF,TGTGCCAGCTCACCACCCTATTCCCTTTACGAGCAGTACTTC,TRBJ2-7,-,TRBV18,-
CASRGQGMADTQYF,TGTGCCAGTAGGGGACAGGGAATGGCAGATACGCAGTATTTT,TRBJ2-3,-,TRBV19,TRBD1
CASSFMGTSYGYTF,TGTGCCAGCAGCTTCATGGGGACATCTTATGGCTACACCTTC,TRBJ1-2,-,TRBV7-9,-
CASSIGLNNSPLHF,TGTGCCAGTAGTATCGGCCTGAATAATTCACCCCTCCACTTT,TRBJ1-6,once,TRBV19,-
CASSLSANNEQFF,TGTGCCAGCAGCTTATCCGCCAACAATGAGCAGTTCTTC,TRBJ2-1,few,TRBV13,-
CASSARGGYTF,TGTGCCAGCAGCGCCCGGGGGGGCTACACCTTC,TRBJ1-2,-,TRBV11-2,-
CASSQSVRPQETQYF,TGTGCCAGCAGCCAATCCGTCAGGCCCCAAGAGACCCAGTACTTC,TRBJ2-5,few,TRBV16,-
CSATGGSAYEQYF,TGCAGTGCCACGGGAGGGTCGGCCTACGAGCAGTACTTC,TRBJ2-7,few,TRBV29-1,TRBD2
CASTLTLGGDTQYF,TGTGCCAGCACCCTAACCTTGGGAGGCGATACGCAGTATTTT,TRBJ2-3,-,TRBV27,-
CASSLDAGYEQYF,TGTGCCAGCAGCCTGGACGCAGGCTACGAGCAGTACTTC,TRBJ2-7,-,TRBV4-1,-
CASSVRLGSGDSPLHF,TGTGCCAGCAGCGTGAGACTTGGGTCGGGGGATTCACCCCTCCACTTT,TRBJ1-6,-,TRBV10-3,-
CASSPPDRDYEQYF,TGTGCCAGCTCACCACCGGACAGGGATTACGAGCAGTACTTC,TRBJ2-7,-,TRBV18,TRBD1
CASTQTGDGTDTQYF,TGTGCCAGCACCCAGACAGGGGACGGCACAGATACGCAGTATTTT,TRBJ2-3,few,TRBV25-1,TRBD1
CSVEGQGDGEQYF,TGCAGCGTTGAGGGACAGGGGGACGGCGAGCAGTACTTC,TRBJ2-7,-,TRBV29-1,TRBD1
CASSPIGQGEAFF,TGTGCCAGCAGTCCCATTGGGCAGGGTGAAGCTTTCTTT,TRBJ1-1,-,TRBV6-5,-
CASSVAAATYEQYF,TGTGCCAGCAGCGTAGCGGCAGCTACCTACGAGCAGTACTTC,TRBJ2-7,-,TRBV9,-
CASSAGGRETQYF,TGTGCCAGCAGCGCGGGGGGCCGGGAGACCCAGTACTTC,TRBJ2-5,-,TRBV9,-
CASSWPKIYNEQFF,TGTGCCAGCAGTTGGCCCAAAATATACAATGAGCAGTTCTTC,TRBJ2-1,-,TRBV28,-
CASSSTRRNEQFF,TGTGCCAGCAGTAGTACTAGGCGCAATGAGCAGTTCTTC,TRBJ2-1,few,TRBV2,-
CASSPGLAAPNTQYF,TGTGCCAGCAGCCCGGGACTAGCGGCCCCCAATACGCAGTATTTT,TRBJ2-3,-,TRBV13,TRBD2
CASSQERSGVDTQYF,TGTGCCAGCAGCCAAGAACGAAGTGGGGTAGATACGCAGTATTTT,TRBJ2-3,-,TRBV4-2,-
CASSETGPSIGTQYF,TGTGCCAGCAGTGAGACAGGACCCTCTATTGGGACGCAGTATTTT,TRBJ2-3,-,TRBV2,-
CASSQDGGTQHF,TGCGCCAGCAGCCAAGATGGCGGGACCCAGCATTTT,TRBJ1-5,-,TRBV4-1,-
CASSEWDRAETQYF,TGTGCCAGCAGCGAGTGGGACAGAGCAGAGACCCAGTACTTC,TRBJ2-5,once,TRBV9,TRBD1
CASSFFGVFDHEQFF,TGTGCCAGCAGTTTCTTTGGAGTTTTTGATCATGAGCAGTTCTTC,TRBJ2-1,-,TRBV27,-
CASSMGASTDTQYF,TGTGCCAGTAGTATGGGGGCCAGCACAGATACGCAGTATTTT,TRBJ2-3,once,TRBV19,-